The 4 T cell receptor beta chains below all came from one sample that was sequenced in a study of blood T cell repertoires in COVID-19. Method: immunoSEQ multiplex PCR; TCRdb's copy keeps in-frame clones and lacks some. This repertoire shows over 200,000 clones, 84% found once; its top ten account for 1.5% to 2%. Material: PBMCs or T cells enriched from blood (not recorded which). These receptors were taken from a man in his sixties who had recovered from COVID-19.

The gene calls are TRBV25-1 and TRBJ1-1; D is ambiguous. This CDR3 is built from 13 residues. CDR1 and CDR2 (germline): MGHDK, SYGVNS. Trimming cost V 2 bases and J 3 bases, with 7 bases left between them. The CDR3 region has the DNA TGTGCCAGCAGTGAACTGGGCGACACTGAAGCTTTCTTT. Its translation is CASSELGDTEAFF.

CDR3: CASSYDGQGNYGYTF. DNA of the CDR3: TGTGCCAGCAGTTACGATGGACAGGGAAACTATGGCTACACCTTC. The gene calls are TRBV6-2 or TRBV6-3 and TRBJ1-2, with TRBD1 matching 8 bases. The CDR3 is 15 residues long. V lost 2 bases to trimming and J lost 2 bases; unmatched junction nucleotides: 4. Germline-derived CDR1 and CDR2 are MNHEY and SVGEGT.

The J gene is TRBJ2-1, the V gene TRBV9; 7 bases line up with TRBD2. Germline values: CDR1 SGDLS, CDR2 YYNGEE. The CDR3 covers 15 residues. J was trimmed by 4 bases and V by 3 bases; bases with no gene match: 7. CDR3 in DNA: TGTGCCAGCAGCGCGGGACTGGGGGGGTACAATGAGCAGTTCTTC. Translated: CASSAGLGGYNEQFF.

V is TRBV16 and J is TRBJ1-4; unclear D gene. Per the germline V gene, CDR1 is KGHSY and CDR2 is FQNENV. This CDR3 has 13 amino acids. Trimming took off 4 bases at V and 1 base at J, with 4 bases between the two ends. Written as DNA, the CDR3 is TGTGCCAGCAGCCTACTAACTAATGAAAAACTGTTTTTT. Its protein is CASSLLTNEKLFF.